The 8 T cell receptor beta chains below all came from one sample that was sequenced in a study of T cells expressing NK-cell markers. TCRdb reanalyzed the 5' RACE reads and collapses them to one entry per CDR3 protein, without DNA. This sample's clone table lists some 110,000 distinct CDR3 sequences. Sequenced input: blood T cells: a sorted CD56 or NKG2C T cell subset, CD4+ or CD8+ T cells, or bulk PBMC T cells (not recorded which). Receptors were obtained from a woman aged 18-70 years in good health.

The genes are TRBV7-2 and TRBJ1-2; TCRdb's D call, TRBD1, is unchecked because there is no DNA. The germline V gene has CDR1 SGHTA and CDR2 FQGNSA. The CDR3 spans 16 residues. The CDR3 loop is CASSLVQTEPNYGYTF. The full variable domain, in which reference TRBV7-2 and TRBJ1-2 provide the parts outside the CDR3, is GAGVSQSPSNKVTEKGKDVELRCDPISGHTALYWYRQSLGQGLEFLIYFQGNSAPDKSGLPSDRFSAERTGGSVSTLTIQRTQQEDSAVYLCASSLVQTEPNYGYTFGSGTRLTVV.

This chain joins TRBV14 and TRBJ2-2; the TCRdb call, TRBD1, lacks DNA for checking. Germline V CDR1 and CDR2: SGHDN, FVKESK. CDR3 length equals 16 residues. The CDR3 sequence is CASSQVGGLNTGELFF.

The V call is TRBV12-3 or TRBV12-4, the J call TRBJ1-1; the TRBD1 assignment by TCRdb is unverifiable without DNA. The CDR3 is made up of 14 amino acids. The CDR3 loop reads CASSLGTGMTEAFF.

V is TRBV4-2 and J is TRBJ2-7; as DNA is missing, the TRBD2 call by TCRdb cannot be tested. CDR1 is LGHNA and CDR2 is YNFKEQ in the germline V gene. CDR3 size: 15 residues. CDR3 residues: CASSPNGQSVYEQYF.

The chain employs TRBV5-1 and TRBJ1-1; TCRdb returns TRBD1, unconfirmable since there is no DNA. Germline V CDR1 and CDR2: SGHRS, YFSETQ. The length of the CDR3 is 13 residues. This CDR3 is CASSWTGGVEAFF.

V gene TRBV9 combines with J gene TRBJ2-7; TCRdb lists TRBD2, though no DNA is available to test this call. The germline V gene has CDR1 SGDLS and CDR2 YYNGEE. CDR3 length: 15 amino acids. The CDR3 region is CASSPTEGPTYEQYF.

This chain links TRBV5-1 with TRBJ1-1; there is no DNA to check the TCRdb D call of TRBD1. This CDR3 spans 14 amino acids. Germline-derived CDR1 and CDR2 are SGHRS and YFSETQ. This chain's CDR3 is CASSPPGQHTEAFF.

The chain recombines TRBV6-4 with TRBJ2-1; the D call from TCRdb, TRBD2, cannot be confirmed without DNA. The germline gives CDR1 MRHNA, CDR2 SNTAGT. The CDR3 has 14 residues. This chain's CDR3 is CASSELAGNNEQFF.